The 14 T cell receptor beta chains below were found in one sample sequenced in a study of shared clonotypes between healthy human individuals. Cells designated naive CD8 were CD45RO-negative and were positively selected for CCR7, with terminally differentiated effector memory CD45RA+ cells excluded. Here immunoSEQ multiplex PCR was the method, and the copy in TCRdb shows in-frame clones only, minus some. The table has more than 2 million clones, roughly 95% seen once. The sequencing input was naive CD8+ T cells from PBMCs. The source is a young man in good health. Some clones in this sample may be carry-over from other donors' samples.

The chain couples TRBV5-1 to TRBJ2-3; 8 bases match TRBD2. The CDR3 covers 18 residues. Germline-derived CDR1 and CDR2 are SGHRS and YFSETQ. Trimming at V came to 1 base and at J to 5 bases, leaving 15 bases not matched to a gene. The CDR3 spells CASSLWLAGQVALDTQYF. The CDR3 nucleotides are TGCGCCAGCAGCTTGTGGCTAGCGGGCCAGGTCGCCTTAGATACGCAGTATTTT.

The rearrangement links TRBV19 to TRBJ1-5; 8 bases agree with TRBD1. CDR3 size: 17 residues. The germline V gene has CDR1 LNHDA and CDR2 SQIVND (reference sequence). J lost 6 bases, V lost 2 bases, and 12 bases had no gene match. CDR3 nucleotide sequence: TGTGCCAGTAGTATAACCGGGCAGGGGGCGATCGGTCAGCCCCAGCATTTT. It specifies CASSITGQGAIGQPQHF.

This chain joins TRBV11-2 and TRBJ2-1; 9 bases fit TRBD2. CDR1 and CDR2 (germline): SGHAT, FQNNGV. This CDR3 comprises 17 residues. V trimming: 5 bases; J trimming: 0 bases; junction bases outside the gene matches: 8. The CDR3 region is CASSPSGVLSSYNEQFF. Written as DNA, the CDR3 is TGTGCCAGCAGCCCTAGCGGGGTCTTGAGCTCCTACAATGAGCAGTTCTTC.

The chain combines TRBV4-1 with TRBJ1-5; D call uncertain. CDR1 and CDR2 (germline): MGHRA, YSYEKL. The germline V and J ends were trimmed by 4 bases and 7 bases, with 17 bases remaining between them. The CDR3 contains 15 residues. CDR3 in DNA: TGCGCCAGCAGCCCGGACCCTACGCCGGGGCAGCCCCAGCATTTT. Its protein is CASSPDPTPGQPQHF.

CDR3 loop: CATGPVSGANVLTF. In nucleotides, the CDR3 is TGTGCCACCGGACCGGTCTCTGGGGCCAACGTCCTGACTTTC. The chain carries TRBV19 and TRBJ2-6; no clear D gene. V lost 10 bases, J lost 0 bases, and 10 bases lay in between. This CDR3 contains 14 residues. CDR1 LNHDA and CDR2 SQIVND come from the germline V gene (reference sequence). Looking up the rest from reference TRBV19 and TRBJ2-6 gives the full variable domain: DGGITQSPKYLFRKEGQNVTLSCEQNLNHDAMYWYRQDPGQGLRLIYYSQIVNDFQKGDIAEGYSVSREKKESFPLTVTSAQKNPTAFYLCATGPVSGANVLTFGAGSRLTVL.

The genes are TRBV19 and TRBJ2-7; D remains ambiguous. Germline-derived CDR1 and CDR2 are LNHDA and SQIVND (reference sequence). Trimming stripped 4 bases from V and 3 bases from J, with 25 bases between. CDR3 length: 18 amino acids. This chain's CDR3 is CASSTKTLRGNSYYEQYF. DNA of the CDR3: TGTGCCAGTAGTACAAAGACCCTCAGAGGTAATAGTTACTACGAGCAGTACTTC.

The gene calls are TRBV9 and TRBJ2-7; 8 bases line up with TRBD2. Germline V lookup: CDR1 SGDLS, CDR2 YYNGEE. Trimming at V came to 0 bases and at J to 0 bases, leaving 5 bases not matched to a gene. This CDR3 contains 16 residues. CDR3 nucleotide sequence: TGTGCCAGCAGCGTAGACAGGGCGGGGGGCTCCTACGAGCAGTACTTC. Protein sequence: CASSVDRAGGSYEQYF.

A remark on this clone: Other DNA sequences from this sample encode an identical CDR3 as well. The chain employs TRBV28 and TRBJ1-1; TRBD1 agrees at 7 bases. Germline-derived CDR1 and CDR2 are MDHEN and SYDVKM. The ends lost 2 bases at V and 1 base at J; junction bases unmatched: 1. This CDR3 spans 14 amino acids. The CDR3 loop reads CASSLRTGNTEAFF. DNA of the CDR3: TGTGCCAGCAGTTTAAGGACAGGGAACACTGAAGCTTTCTTT.

The table lists this clone with a count of one. J is TRBJ2-7 and V is TRBV4-1; either TRBD1 or TRBD2 may supply D (5 bases each). Germline V gene lookup returns CDR1 MGHRA and CDR2 YSYEKL. This CDR3 spans 14 amino acids. Trimming removed 2 bases from V and 4 bases from J, with 12 bases in between. CDR3 region: CASSQWDESYEQYF. In DNA, the CDR3 is TGCGCCAGCAGCCAATGGGACGAGTCGTACGAGCAGTACTTC.

The V and J genes are TRBV29-1 and TRBJ1-1; D may be TRBD1 (6 bases). Germline V gene lookup returns CDR1 SQVTM and CDR2 ANQGSEA. The germline V and J ends were trimmed by 4 bases and 6 bases, with 12 bases remaining between them. This CDR3 contains 12 residues. The CDR3 bases are TGCAGCGTTGTAGGGGGGGGCTCTGAAGCTTTCTTT. It yields the protein CSVVGGGSEAFF. The complete variable domain, with remaining parts taken from reference TRBV29-1 and TRBJ1-1, reads SAVISQKPSRDICQRGTSLTIQCQVDSQVTMMFWYRQQPGQSLTLIATANQGSEATYESGFVIDKFPISRPNLTFSTLTVSNMSPEDSSIYLCSVVGGGSEAFFGQGTRLTVV.

As concerns this clone: The sample holds other DNA sequences that translate to the same CDR3. The DNA of the CDR3 is TGTGCCAGCAGTTTGACAGGAGAGAACACTGAAGCTTTCTTT. This codes for CASSLTGENTEAFF. The chain joins TRBV28 to TRBJ1-1; possibly TRBD1 for D (6 bases). The CDR3 consists of 14 residues. CDR1 is MDHEN and CDR2 is SYDVKM in the germline V gene. V was shortened by 3 bases and J by 1 base, with 9 bases between the two germline ends.

The J gene is TRBJ2-7, the V gene TRBV5-1; D possibly uses TRBD1 or TRBD2 (5 bases each). Germline CDR1 SGHRS, CDR2 YFSETQ. This CDR3 has 13 amino acids. The germline V and J ends were trimmed by 3 bases and 5 bases, with 12 bases remaining between them. CDR3 amino acids: CASSSIRGHEQYF. In nucleotides, the CDR3 is TGCGCCAGCAGCTCGATACGGGGCCACGAGCAGTACTTC.

The chain carries TRBV7-9 and TRBJ1-2; D remains unclear. Germline CDR1 and CDR2: SEHNR and FQNEAQ (reference sequence). Trimming took 6 bases from V and 4 from J, leaving 15 bases between them. The CDR3 is made up of 14 amino acids. The CDR3 bases are TGTGCCAGCAGTACGATTTCCGAGGTCTATGGCTACACCTTC. It specifies CASSTISEVYGYTF.

The chain uses TRBV14 and TRBJ2-2; D unclear. V lost 0 bases, J lost 4 bases, and 15 bases lay in between. This CDR3 region has 17 residues. Germline V gene data show CDR1 as SGHDN and CDR2 as FVKESK. CDR3: CASSQESFNIFTGELFF. The CDR3 DNA is TGTGCCAGCAGCCAAGAGAGTTTCAACATTTTCACCGGGGAGCTGTTTTTT.